Below, 8 T cell receptor beta chains from the same sample are listed, as sequenced in a study of PD-1 blockade in classical Hodgkin lymphoma (dated by TCRdb to 2019 to 2021). The time point label corresponds to: cycle 2 day 1 (C2D1) of nivolumab. All trial patients had relapsed after autologous stem cell transplantation, with cohorts A, B and C differing in prior brentuximab vedotin exposure. The method behind the library was the immunoSEQ multiplex PCR assay. TCRdb's version of the immuneACCESS table is confined to in-frame rearrangements and falls short of the full clone set. An unresolved V gene accounts for under half of the shortfall where checked; the remainder is of unknown origin. Present in this sample are around 99,000 clones, roughly 79% of which were seen just once. Of the sample, about 16% is held by the ten largest clones. The sample here was peripheral blood mononuclear cells (PBMCs), taken before the second cycle of nivolumab. These receptors all come from a human donor with classical Hodgkin lymphoma.

This chain links TRBV27 with TRBJ2-7; 8 positions agree with TRBD1. J gave up 5 bases and V 6 bases, and 9 bases lay outside the gene matches. There are 14 residues in the CDR3. The germline V gene has CDR1 MNHEY and CDR2 SMNVEV (reference sequence). CDR3 in DNA: TGTGCCAGCAGCCCGCCGACAGGGGTCCACGAGCAGTACTTC. Amino acid sequence: CASSPPTGVHEQYF.

This clone was seen more than once but under ten times. The gene calls are TRBV4-1 and TRBJ1-5; D gene unclear. Deletions cut 0 bases from V and 2 bases from J, with 8 bases between. There are 15 residues in the CDR3. The germline gives CDR1 MGHRA, CDR2 YSYEKL. CDR3: CASSQDPGGNQPQHF. The CDR3 bases are TGCGCCAGCAGCCAAGATCCCGGTGGCAATCAGCCCCAGCATTTT.

A single count supports this clone. CDR3 region: CAISGDGSPWTQYF. CDR3 DNA: TGTGCCATCAGTGGGGACGGTTCCCCGTGGACGCAGTATTTT. The chain has TRBV10-3 and TRBJ2-3; tentatively, D is TRBD1 or TRBD2 (5 bases each). Germline V gives CDR1 ENHRY, CDR2 SYGVKD. CDR3 size: 14 residues. V was trimmed by 4 bases and J by 9 bases, leaving 17 bases between them.

The V call is TRBV27, the J call TRBJ1-2; perhaps TRBD1 as D (5 bases). The CDR3 contains 14 residues. Germline V gives CDR1 MNHEY, CDR2 SMNVEV (reference sequence). The V end was cut by 2 bases, the J end by 5 bases, with 12 bases between. The CDR3 loop reads CASSLLTGGYGYTF. As DNA, the CDR3 is TGTGCCAGCAGTTTACTGACGGGGGGGTATGGCTACACCTTC.

This sequence joins TRBV6-1 and TRBJ2-1, with 9 bases fitting TRBD2. The CDR3 is 17 amino acids. V dropped 4 bases and J dropped 7; count of bases not matched to a gene: 14. The germline V gene has CDR1 MNHNS and CDR2 SASEGT. This chain's CDR3 is CASSVGAAGGPLNEQFF. Here the CDR3 DNA reads TGTGCCAGCAGTGTCGGGGCGGCGGGAGGGCCCCTAAATGAGCAGTTCTTC.

The V call is TRBV7-9, the J call TRBJ2-5; D is possibly TRBD1 or TRBD2 (5 bases each). CDR3 length: 16 residues. The V end was cut by 5 bases, the J end by 1 base, with 17 bases between. Germline assignment: CDR1 SEHNR and CDR2 FQNEAQ (reference sequence). This CDR3 is CASSEGLGPFQETQYF. In DNA, the CDR3 is TGTGCCAGCAGCGAGGGGTTGGGACCCTTCCAAGAGACCCAGTACTTC.

CDR3 protein: CASSLEQSYYGYTF. In DNA form, the CDR3 reads TGCGCCAGCAGCTTGGAACAGTCCTACTATGGCTACACCTTC. This chain joins TRBV5-1 and TRBJ1-2; D not resolved. Germline values: CDR1 SGHRS, CDR2 YFSETQ. This CDR3 spans 14 amino acids. V lost 0 bases and J lost 3, with 9 bases in between.

The chain carries TRBV19 and TRBJ1-4; 10 bases map to TRBD1. Per germline, CDR1 LNHDA and CDR2 SQIVND (reference sequence). V gave up 8 bases and J gave up 0 bases; unmatched junction bases: 9. This CDR3 is 17 amino acids long. The CDR3 loop reads CASHDRGLGSTNEKLFF. Written as DNA, the CDR3 is TGTGCCAGTCACGACAGGGGGCTTGGGTCAACTAATGAAAAACTGTTTTTT.